The rows below give T cell receptor beta chains drawn from one sample of a study of blood T cell repertoires in COVID-19. The table came from immunoSEQ multiplex PCR; TCRdb's copy has only in-frame clones and leaves some out. The table includes under 250,000 clones, around 82% detected once. The source material was peripheral blood. Receptor source: an older woman with acute or convalescent COVID-19. CDR3s include the opening cysteine and the closing phenylalanine or tryptophan. The order of the fields is D gene, clone size, J gene, V gene, CDR3 DNA, CDR3 protein. The D gene is left open where the match is weak. Only part of the rows carry a size: once, few, many, or a class if the clone is expanded.

D: TRBD1
size: -
J: TRBJ1-2
V: TRBV5-6
DNA: TGTGCCAGCAGCCTCAGACAGGGGGATGGCTACACCTTC
CDR3: CASSLRQGDGYTF

D: TRBD1
size: few
J: TRBJ2-3
V: TRBV6-6
DNA: TGTGCCAGCAGCGCACGATCGACAGGGGGCACAGATACGCAGTATTTT
CDR3: CASSARSTGGTDTQYF

D: TRBD1
size: -
J: TRBJ1-4
V: TRBV4-1
DNA: TGCGCCAGCAGCCAAGATCTGACAGGGGATATAGAAAAACTGTTTTTT
CDR3: CASSQDLTGDIEKLFF

D: -
size: -
J: TRBJ2-5
V: TRBV27
DNA: TGTGCCAGCAGTTTAGGGCGTGGGCTGGGAGAGACCCAGTACTTC
CDR3: CASSLGRGLGETQYF

D: -
size: -
J: TRBJ1-2
V: TRBV6-2/TRBV6-3
DNA: TGTGCCAGCAGTTCCAGGGCTCGTGCTAACTATGGCTACACCTTC
CDR3: CASSSRARANYGYTF

D: -
size: -
J: TRBJ2-2
V: TRBV28
DNA: TGTGCCAGCAGCTCCCGAGCCACCGGGGAGCTGTTTTTT
CDR3: CASSSRATGELFF

D: TRBD1
size: -
J: TRBJ2-3
V: TRBV11-2
DNA: TGTGCCAGCAGCCTACACAGGGGTGCAGATACGCAGTATTTT
CDR3: CASSLHRGADTQYF

D: -
size: few
J: TRBJ1-6
V: TRBV5-6
DNA: TGTGCCAGCAGCTTGGACGGGACACCGAATTCACCCCTCCACTTT
CDR3: CASSLDGTPNSPLHF

D: -
size: -
J: TRBJ2-3
V: TRBV7-2
DNA: TGTGCCAGCAGCCCGACTAGGGTAGCAGATACGCAGTATTTT
CDR3: CASSPTRVADTQYF

D: TRBD2
size: -
J: TRBJ2-4
V: TRBV20-1
DNA: TGCAGTGCTAGTCACGGCGGGGGGTATTTGAGCATTCAGTACTTC
CDR3: CSASHGGGYLSIQYF

D: -
size: -
J: TRBJ2-1
V: TRBV19
DNA: TGTGCCACCGCCGGAGGCAGGGGTGGAGATGAGCAGTTCTTC
CDR3: CATAGGRGGDEQFF

D: TRBD1
size: -
J: TRBJ2-7
V: TRBV2
DNA: TGTGCCAGCAGGGGACAGGTCCAACCACCCTACGAGCAGTACTTC
CDR3: CASRGQVQPPYEQYF

D: TRBD1
size: few
J: TRBJ1-6
V: TRBV2
DNA: TGTGCCAGCAGTGAAACAGGGGTTTCACCCCTCCACTTT
CDR3: CASSETGVSPLHF

D: -
size: -
J: TRBJ2-7
V: TRBV9
DNA: TGTGCCAGCAGCGTAGATGGCGGGGCCTCCTACGAGCAGTACTTC
CDR3: CASSVDGGASYEQYF

D: -
size: -
J: TRBJ2-7
V: TRBV11-1
DNA: TGTGCCAGCAGCTTATCAGGGGTTGAGCAGTACTTC
CDR3: CASSLSGVEQYF

D: -
size: -
J: TRBJ1-1
V: TRBV7-9
DNA: TGTGCCAGCAGCTTACAGGGCGTCTCGTTTGAAGCTTTCTTT
CDR3: CASSLQGVSFEAFF

D: TRBD1
size: -
J: TRBJ1-1
V: TRBV29-1
DNA: TGCAGCGTTGAGACAGGGGGACGGTCTGAAGCTTTCTTT
CDR3: CSVETGGRSEAFF